This TCR beta chain derives from a study of T cell responses to AZD1222 COVID-19 vaccine. General study points: Clonal diversity was possibly underestimated, and the donors were mostly white British, with more females.

Sequencing was performed with immunoSEQ multiplex PCR; in TCRdb, only in-frame clones are kept and a portion is missing. This sample has 250,000 to 300,000 clones, with roughly 93% found just once. About this clone: What it binds is unknown.

Sequences were derived from peripheral blood, sampled 28 days after the second AZD1222 dose. The sequence was obtained from an adult who received the AZD1222 COVID-19 vaccine.

The CDR3, as DNA: TGTGCCAGCAGCTTGAGGGTAGTGAACACTGAAGCTTTCTTT. Encoded protein: CASSLRVVNTEAFF. The chain couples TRBV5-5 to TRBJ1-1; D remains unclear. The CDR3 contains 14 residues. Germline V gives CDR1 SGHKS, CDR2 YYEKEE (reference sequence). The V end was cut by 1 base, the J end by 0 bases, with 7 bases between.